The entry below describes one TCR beta chain. The antigen remains unidentified. CDR3 length: 12 amino acids. CDR1 and CDR2 from the germline V gene are SEHNR and FQNEAQ (reference sequence). V was trimmed by 6 bases and J by 3 bases, leaving 8 bases between them. The data originate from a study of shared clonotypes between healthy human individuals. Study in general: Donor composition was a couple of women and a few men, aged 18 to 49.

Profiled with immunoSEQ multiplex PCR; TCRdb holds only in-frame clones, not every one. The sample carries approximately 92,000 clones, approximately 75% recorded once. Overall study results and limits: Among donors, the sharing of clonotypes was expected to be influenced by sequencing depth.

The material sequenced was memory CD8+ T cells sorted from blood. The subset here: CD45RO+ cells pooled with CCR7-negative TemRA cells. J is TRBJ2-5 and V is TRBV7-9; D perhaps matches TRBD1 (6 bases). This clonotype originated in a man younger than 40 in good health. CDR3 amino acids: CASRDSKETQYF. As DNA, the CDR3 is TGTGCCAGCAGGGACAGTAAAGAGACCCAGTACTTC.